This TCR beta chain derives from a study of cytomegalovirus exposure and HLA in healthy donors. Amplification used 60 Vbeta primers and 13 Jbeta primers. The assay was immunoSEQ multiplex PCR, and TCRdb's table has in-frame clones only and misses some. The table has about 160,000 clones, about 85% seen once; the top ten hold 2% to 2.5%. V dropped 4 bases and J dropped 3; count of bases not matched to a gene: 6. The CDR3 runs to 13 residues. Germline CDR1 and CDR2: SQVTM and ANQGSEA. The sample taken for sequencing was PBMCs. The sequence was obtained from a man younger than 30 in good health and CMV-seropositive. This chain links TRBV29-1 with TRBJ2-7; 7 positions match TRBD1. The CDR3 reads CSVGTGEGYEQYF. CDR3 nucleotides: TGCAGCGTTGGTACAGGGGAAGGCTACGAGCAGTACTTC.